The next 29 T cell receptor beta chains were all read from a single sample in a study of OX40 agonist ivuxolimab in advanced cancers. Profiled with immunoSEQ multiplex PCR; TCRdb holds only in-frame clones, not every one. The sample has some 100,000 clones, approximately 90% seen once. The source was CD4+ or CD8+ T cells sorted from blood, collected in a trial of the OX40 agonist ivuxolimab. The source is an adult with an advanced solid tumor such as melanoma, head and neck, liver or kidney cancer.

The chain uses TRBV28 and TRBJ1-5; 8 bases match TRBD1. The CDR3 is made up of 19 amino acids. CDR1 is MDHEN and CDR2 is SYDVKM in the germline V gene. V shed 3 bases and J 2 bases; nucleotides not matched to a gene: 15. CDR3 in DNA: TGTGCCAGCAGTTTTTACAGGGGGGGAGAAAATGCGGGCAATCAGCCCCAGCATTTT. Translated: CASSFYRGGENAGNQPQHF. The whole variable domain, filled in from reference TRBV28 and TRBJ1-5, reads DVKVTQSSRYLVKRTGEKVFLECVQDMDHENMFWYRQDPGLGLRLIYFSYDVKMKEKGDIPEGYSVSREKKERFSLILESASTNQTSMYLCASSFYRGGENAGNQPQHFGDGTRLSIL.

The chain uses TRBV4-2 and TRBJ2-1, with D perhaps being TRBD1 or TRBD2 (5 bases each). This CDR3 region has 14 residues. Germline CDR1 and CDR2: LGHNA and YNFKEQ. V was trimmed by 0 bases and J by 9 bases, leaving 12 bases between them. The CDR3 reads CASSQDGGSIEQFF. CDR3 DNA sequence: TGTGCCAGCAGCCAAGATGGGGGTAGCATTGAGCAGTTCTTC.

This clone was recorded once. The chain is built from TRBV18 and TRBJ1-1; tentative D call: TRBD1 (6 bases). The V and J ends lost 6 bases and 3 bases respectively, with 14 bases between them. This CDR3 is 14 amino acids long. Germline V gene data show CDR1 as KGHSH and CDR2 as LQKENI. CDR3 DNA sequence: TGTGCCAGCTCCCGGACAGACACCTACACTGAAGCTTTCTTT. Protein sequence: CASSRTDTYTEAFF.

The chain joins TRBV6-1 to TRBJ2-5; 10 positions match TRBD1. CDR1 and CDR2 (germline): MNHNS, SASEGT. Unmatched junction bases numbered 5, after V lost 5 bases and J lost 5 bases. There are 14 residues in the CDR3. The CDR3 spells CASSTRTGGETQYF. CDR3 coding DNA: TGTGCCAGCAGTACCAGGACAGGGGGGGAGACCCAGTACTTC.

CDR3 loop: CASRDRVSGELFF. CDR3 nucleotides: TGTGCCAGCAGGGACAGGGTTTCGGGGGAGCTGTTTTTT. The J gene is TRBJ2-2, the V gene TRBV11-3; 8 positions match TRBD1. CDR1 and CDR2 (germline): SGHNT, YENEEA. V shed 6 bases, J shed 8 bases, and the junction held 5 bases outside the gene matches. This CDR3 is 13 amino acids long.

The chain carries TRBV19 and TRBJ1-6; D gene unclear. The CDR3 has 18 residues. With 3 bases removed from V and 12 bases from J, the gap between germline ends came to 27 bases. CDR1 and CDR2 (germline): LNHDA, SQIVND (reference sequence). CDR3 coding DNA: TGTGCCAGTAGTATCCGACATCAGGAGGCAGGTCGAGAGTTACCCCTCCACTTT. Protein product: CASSIRHQEAGRELPLHF.

V usage is TRBV5-1 and J usage is TRBJ1-1, with 12 bases aligning to TRBD1. Germline lookup yields CDR1 SGHRS and CDR2 YFSETQ. The CDR3 is made up of 16 amino acids. The J segment lost 5 bases and the V segment lost 4 bases, leaving 9 bases of the junction unmatched. Here the CDR3 DNA reads TGCGCCAGCAGCCTAGGGACAGGGGGCACATGGACTGAAGCTTTCTTT. This sequence encodes CASSLGTGGTWTEAFF.

The V call is TRBV28, the J call TRBJ1-4, with a tentative D call TRBD1 (6 bases). Trimming left V 5 bases short and J 0 bases short, with 13 bases between. There are 16 residues in the CDR3. From germline, CDR1 is MDHEN and CDR2 SYDVKM. The CDR3 DNA reads TGTGCCAGCAGTAATGGGGGGCTCGCAACTAATGAAAAACTGTTTTTT. Translation: CASSNGGLATNEKLFF. The variable domain in full, completed from reference TRBV28 and TRBJ1-4, reads DVKVTQSSRYLVKRTGEKVFLECVQDMDHENMFWYRQDPGLGLRLIYFSYDVKMKEKGDIPEGYSVSREKKERFSLILESASTNQTSMYLCASSNGGLATNEKLFFGSGTQLSVL.

The chain links TRBV5-1 to TRBJ2-7, with D unclear. There are 13 residues in the CDR3. Germline CDR1 is SGHRS and CDR2 is YFSETQ. V shed 3 bases and J shed 2 bases, with 9 bases lying between them. CDR3 DNA: TGCGCCAGCAGCTCTTGGCAAGCCTACGAGCAGTACTTC. It translates to CASSSWQAYEQYF.

The V call is TRBV11-2, the J call TRBJ1-4; a weak D match, TRBD1 (5 bases). This CDR3 has 16 amino acids. Trimming removed 0 bases at V and 8 bases at J, with 16 bases between. CDR1 is SGHAT, CDR2 FQNNGV, per germline. CDR3 bases: TGTGCCAGCAGCTTAGAGGGGCAGGGCCGAGGGGAAAAACTGTTTTTT. Protein sequence: CASSLEGQGRGEKLFF.

This chain joins TRBV2 and TRBJ1-2, with D uncertain. Trimming left V 2 bases short and J 8 bases short, with 9 bases between. The CDR3 contains 12 residues. Per the germline V gene, CDR1 is SNHLY and CDR2 is FYNNEI. CDR3 coding DNA: TGTGCCAGCAGTGAACCACCTGGGGGCTACACCTTC. Amino acid sequence: CASSEPPGGYTF.

The chain couples TRBV11-2 to TRBJ1-4, with TRBD1 as a possible D gene (5 bases). V was trimmed by 5 bases and J by 4 bases, leaving 11 bases between them. The V gene's germline CDR1 is SGHAT and CDR2 FQNNGV. This CDR3 is 14 amino acids long. The CDR3 here is CASSPDSINEKLFF. DNA for the CDR3: TGTGCCAGCAGCCCTGACAGCATTAATGAAAAACTGTTTTTT.

The chain combines TRBV7-2 with TRBJ1-2, with 9 bases identical to TRBD1. The V and J ends lost 5 bases and 6 bases, in that order; junction bases with no gene match: 4. This CDR3 has 13 residues. CDR1 SGHTA and CDR2 FQGNSA come from the germline V gene. The CDR3, as DNA: TGTGCCAGCAGCCCGAGGACAGGGGATGGCTACACCTTC. It translates to CASSPRTGDGYTF.

This rearrangement joins TRBV19 to TRBJ1-1, with unresolved D. Germline V lookup: CDR1 LNHDA, CDR2 SQIVND (reference sequence). The CDR3 sequence is 13 residues long. V was trimmed by 5 bases and J by 8 bases, leaving 15 bases between them. CDR3 nucleotide sequence: TGTGCCAGTAGTGCCTACAGCCACTCCGAAGCTTTCTTT. As protein: CASSAYSHSEAFF.

The chain links TRBV28 to TRBJ1-1; D is undetermined. From germline, CDR1 is MDHEN and CDR2 SYDVKM. Deletions cut 7 bases from V and 0 bases from J, with 9 bases between. The length of the CDR3 is 13 residues. DNA for the CDR3: TGTGCCAGCACCCGACCGTTGAACACTGAAGCTTTCTTT. It encodes CASTRPLNTEAFF.

V is TRBV7-2 and J is TRBJ2-1; TRBD2 agrees at 7 bases. The CDR3 loop spans 14 amino acids. Germline V gene lookup returns CDR1 SGHTA and CDR2 FQGNSA. V was pared by 1 base and J by 5 bases, with 2 bases of the junction left unmatched. CDR3 residues: CASSLGTSNNEQFF. CDR3 sequence (DNA): TGTGCCAGCAGCTTAGGGACTAGTAACAATGAGCAGTTCTTC.

V and J are TRBV7-8 and TRBJ2-3; 10 bases match TRBD2. Trimming cost V 0 bases and J 1 base; bases outside gene matches: 1. Germline loops: CDR1 SGHVS, CDR2 FQNEAQ. This CDR3 comprises 16 residues. The DNA for the CDR3 is TGTGCCAGCAGCTTAGCCGGGACTAGCGGCACAGATACGCAGTATTTT. Amino acids: CASSLAGTSGTDTQYF.

This clone has at least ten counts. The genes are TRBV15 and TRBJ1-5, with D possibly TRBD1 on 6 matching bases. The CDR3 is 18 amino acids. The germline V and J ends were trimmed by 5 bases and 3 bases, with 23 bases remaining between them. Germline values: CDR1 LNHNV, CDR2 YYDKDF (reference sequence). CDR3 protein: CATSRNLRTNRVNQPQHF. CDR3 coding DNA: TGTGCCACCAGCCGGAACCTCAGAACCAACAGGGTCAATCAGCCCCAGCATTTT.

J is TRBJ1-2 and V is TRBV30; no firm D call. The length of the CDR3 is 14 residues. V lost 4 bases and J lost 0, with 12 bases in between. Germline CDR1 reads GTSNPN; CDR2 reads SVGIG (reference sequence). The CDR3 DNA reads as TGTGCCTGGAAAGGAGGGAGAGCTAACTATGGCTACACCTTC. Protein product: CAWKGGRANYGYTF.

The chain links TRBV7-3 to TRBJ2-1; the match to TRBD2 covers 11 bases. V was clipped by 6 bases and J by 9 bases; unmatched bases: 16. Looked up from germline, CDR1 is SGHTA and CDR2 is FQGTGA. CDR3 size: 17 residues. CDR3 in amino acids: CASSFIAGGPGVGEQFF. The CDR3 DNA reads as TGTGCCAGCAGTTTTATAGCGGGAGGGCCGGGTGTTGGTGAGCAGTTCTTC.

The chain uses TRBV4-2 and TRBJ1-3; maybe TRBD1 (6 bases). V lost 0 bases and J 3 bases, leaving 15 bases between the germline ends. This CDR3 contains 17 residues. Germline V gene lookup returns CDR1 LGHNA and CDR2 YNFKEQ. CDR3: CASSQEQGWGNGNTIYF. In DNA, the CDR3 is TGTGCCAGCAGCCAAGAACAGGGTTGGGGAAATGGAAACACCATATATTTT.

This clone showed up just a few times. The J gene is TRBJ2-7, the V gene TRBV2; D may be TRBD1 or TRBD2 (5 bases each). Deletions cut 9 bases from V and 4 bases from J, with 10 bases between. Germline loops: CDR1 SNHLY, CDR2 FYNNEI. The length of the CDR3 is 11 residues. CDR3 DNA: TGTGCCAGTGGGACCGAGTACGAGCAGTACTTC. Amino acids: CASGTEYEQYF.

This sequence joins TRBV28 and TRBJ2-7; TRBD1 might be the D (7 bases). CDR1 is MDHEN, CDR2 SYDVKM, per germline. V lost 7 bases and J 3 bases, leaving 22 bases between the germline ends. This CDR3 is 16 amino acids long. The DNA of the CDR3 is TGTGCCAGCACCAACGCCTTGGGCAGGGGGGTCTACGAGCAGTACTTC. Its translation: CASTNALGRGVYEQYF.

The chain employs TRBV5-6 and TRBJ2-5, with 12 bases that match TRBD2. The J call may not be correct, given that the DNA end is closer to TRBJ2-7. CDR1 and CDR2 (germline): SGHDT, YYEEEE. This CDR3 is 17 amino acids long. The CDR3 DNA follows: TGTGCCAGCAGCTTGGAAGTACTAGCGGGAGGACCGACCGAGCAGTACTTC. It yields the protein CASSLEVLAGGPTEQYF.

DNA for the CDR3: TGTGCCAGCAGTTCGACAGGGGGTCCTTGGGAGAGGCAGTATTTT. Protein: CASSSTGGPWERQYF. The genes are TRBV27 and TRBJ2-3, with 9 bases identical to TRBD1. The germline gives CDR1 MNHEY, CDR2 SMNVEV (reference sequence). The junction had 13 bases not matched to a gene; V was cut back by 4 bases and J by 11 bases. The CDR3 loop spans 15 amino acids.

This clone counts as medium-sized. The gene calls are TRBV7-3 and TRBJ2-4, with 11 bases identical to TRBD2. V was clipped by 1 base and J by 6 bases; unmatched bases: 5. Germline V CDR1 and CDR2: SGHTA, FQGTGA. The length of the CDR3 is 16 residues. CDR3 protein: CASSLSTSGSGNIQYF. In DNA, the CDR3 is TGTGCCAGCAGCTTAAGCACTAGCGGGAGTGGAAACATTCAGTACTTC.

This clone was found once. The chain joins TRBV30 to TRBJ2-3; D not resolved. Germline CDR1 and CDR2: GTSNPN and SVGIG (reference sequence). The CDR3 is 11 amino acids. V shed 0 bases and J shed 6 bases, with 4 bases lying between them. In DNA, the CDR3 is TGTGCCTGGAGTGTTTCCGATACGCAGTATTTT. Translating it yields CAWSVSDTQYF.

This rearrangement joins TRBV18 to TRBJ2-7; D is possibly TRBD2 (6 bases). Trimming pared 5 bases from V and 2 bases from J, leaving 16 bases between. This CDR3 contains 15 residues. Per the germline V gene, CDR1 is KGHSH and CDR2 is LQKENI. The DNA of the CDR3 is TGTGCCAGCTCAAAAAGCGGGCAGGGTACCTACGAGCAGTACTTC. This gives the protein CASSKSGQGTYEQYF.

This rearrangement joins TRBV6-1 to TRBJ1-2, with D uncertain. Germline CDR1 reads MNHNS; CDR2 reads SASEGT. There are 12 residues in the CDR3. Trimming removed 5 bases at V and 3 bases at J, with 7 bases between. CDR3 nucleotide sequence: TGTGCCAGCAGTCTAGACGACTATGGCTACACCTTC. Translated: CASSLDDYGYTF.